This T cell receptor beta chain was observed in a study of PD-1 blockade in classical Hodgkin lymphoma. General study points: As was reported, newly diagnosed patients showed lower baseline TCR diversity than healthy donors did. Why repertoires differed is undefined; disease activity or prior therapy possibly contributed.

The data were produced by immunoSEQ multiplex PCR, yet TCRdb's version contains in-frame clones alone and is incomplete. The table has roughly 20,000 clones, around nine tenths seen once. Sample time point: newly diagnosed, previously untreated cHL patient sample. Thawed PBMCs underwent magnetic negative selection to yield purified CD4+ T cells. The comparison group had newly diagnosed, previously untreated classical Hodgkin lymphoma. CDR3 length equals 13 residues. V was trimmed by 0 bases and J by 7 bases, leaving 12 bases between them. CDR1 and CDR2 from the germline V gene are GTSNPN and SVGIG (reference sequence). Worth noting for this clone: Its antigen is unidentified.

The specimen was CD4+ T cells from blood. The genes are TRBV30 and TRBJ2-5; D unclear. The clonotype was recovered from a human donor with classical Hodgkin lymphoma. CDR3 region: CAWSVSGLGTQYF. The CDR3 nucleotides are TGTGCCTGGAGTGTATCAGGTTTAGGGACCCAGTACTTC.